These 21 T cell receptor beta chains originate from one sample sequenced in a study of multiple sclerosis patients with progressive multifocal leukoencephalopathy. Time point specified: before natalizumab initiation. Some clones are missing from TCRdb's copy, which holds only in-frame ones; the method was immunoSEQ multiplex PCR. The sample comprises about 28,000 clones, 70% to 90% of which are singletons, and 0.9% to 1.2% rests with the top ten. Input material: PBMCs. Every receptor here comes from a human donor with multiple sclerosis.

V gene TRBV2 combines with J gene TRBJ1-2, with D unclear. The V end was cut by 11 bases, the J end by 4 bases, with 14 bases between. The CDR3 covers 12 residues. In germline, CDR1 is SNHLY, CDR2 FYNNEI. CDR3 bases: TGTGCCGGGCGGACCGCCGTCTATGGCTACACCTTC. It yields the protein CAGRTAVYGYTF.

This chain connects TRBV7-9 to TRBJ2-3; TRBD1 is a possible D gene (6 bases). CDR3 length: 14 amino acids. CDR1 is SEHNR, CDR2 FQNEAQ, per germline (reference sequence). V was cut by 10 bases and J by 1 base, with 15 bases left in between. CDR3 bases: TGTGCCACCGCAGGGGATCAAGGCACAGATACGCAGTATTTT. Translation: CATAGDQGTDTQYF.

The chain uses TRBV5-4 and TRBJ2-5; D assignment may be TRBD1 or TRBD2 (5 bases each). Germline-derived CDR1 and CDR2 are SGHNT and YYREEE (reference sequence). Trimming stripped 0 bases from V and 6 bases from J, with 12 bases between. The CDR3 contains 14 residues. The CDR3 bases are TGTGCCAGCAGCTTGGCCCGGTGGGGGAAGACCCAGTACTTC. Its protein is CASSLARWGKTQYF. Full variable domain (rest looked up from reference TRBV5-4 and TRBJ2-5): ETGVTQSPTHLIKTRGQQVTLRCSSQSGHNTVSWYQQALGQGPQFIFQYYREEENGRGNFPPRFSGLQFPNYSSELNVNALELDDSALYLCASSLARWGKTQYFGPGTRLLVL.

The V and J genes are TRBV28 and TRBJ1-5; TRBD1 might be the D (5 bases). The CDR3 has 17 residues. Germline V CDR1 and CDR2: MDHEN, SYDVKM. Between the trimmed V and J ends, which lost 6 bases and 0 bases, there was a span of 18 bases. This chain's CDR3 is CASRVGAGGYSNQPQHF. CDR3 coding DNA: TGTGCCAGCAGAGTTGGGGCCGGGGGGTATAGCAATCAGCCCCAGCATTTT.

The V gene is TRBV4-2, the J gene TRBJ2-2; D perhaps matches TRBD1 (5 bases). V was clipped by 4 bases and J by 6 bases, with 9 bases between them. This CDR3 has 13 residues. CDR1 is LGHNA, CDR2 YNFKEQ, per germline. As DNA, the CDR3 is TGTGCCAGCAGCCGGAAAGGGGCCGGGGAGCTGTTTTTT. Translation gives CASSRKGAGELFF.

This clone was counted once. V usage is TRBV23-1 and J usage is TRBJ1-1; maybe TRBD1 (6 bases). TRBV23-1 is placed among ORFs of uncertain function. The CDR3 is 15 residues long. Trimming removed 0 bases at V and 1 base at J, with 9 bases between. The CDR3 DNA reads TGCGCCAGCAGTCAATCGGGGGCGTGGAACACTGAAGCTTTCTTT. This sequence encodes CASSQSGAWNTEAFF.

V is TRBV15 and J is TRBJ2-2; possible D gene TRBD1, 5 bases. V dropped 1 base and J dropped 4 bases, with 10 bases sitting between them. Germline CDR1 is LNHNV and CDR2 is YYDKDF (reference sequence). This CDR3 has 15 residues. CDR3 region: CATSRVKGITGELFF. The CDR3 DNA is TGTGCCACCAGCAGAGTCAAGGGGATCACCGGGGAGCTGTTTTTT. The full variable domain, in which reference TRBV15 and TRBJ2-2 provide the parts outside the CDR3, is DAMVIQNPRYQVTQFGKPVTLSCSQTLNHNVMYWYQQKSSQAPKLLFHYYDKDFNNEADTPDNFQSRRPNTSFCFLDIRSPGLGDTAMYLCATSRVKGITGELFFGEGSRLTVL.

This clone was detected only a few times. The chain recombines TRBV7-3 with TRBJ2-3, with D possibly called TRBD1 or TRBD2 (7 bases each). Germline CDR1 and CDR2: SGHTA and FQGTGA. This CDR3 has 13 residues. V dropped 4 bases and J dropped 4 bases, with 9 bases sitting between them. CDR3 bases: TGTGCCAGCAGCTCAGGGGGGGCAGATACGCAGTATTTT. Its translation: CASSSGGADTQYF.

The chain joins TRBV18 to TRBJ1-1; D remains unclear. Germline CDR1 is KGHSH and CDR2 is LQKENI. Trimming took 1 base from V and 3 from J, leaving 9 bases between them. This CDR3 spans 14 amino acids. The CDR3 region has the DNA TGTGCCAGCTCACCACGGGGTGGGGACACTGAAGCTTTCTTT. It encodes CASSPRGGDTEAFF.

The gene calls are TRBV4-1 and TRBJ2-7; TRBD2 is a possible D gene (5 bases). V lost 0 bases and J 4 bases, leaving 16 bases between the germline ends. Germline-derived CDR1 and CDR2 are MGHRA and YSYEKL. The CDR3 sequence is 16 residues long. The CDR3 spells CASSQEVAATSYEQYF. The DNA for the CDR3 is TGCGCCAGCAGCCAAGAGGTGGCAGCAACTAGTTACGAGCAGTACTTC.

This chain links TRBV30 with TRBJ1-1, with D tentatively TRBD1 (6 bases). Trimming shortened V by 6 bases and J by 6 bases, and 17 bases separated the two germline ends. This CDR3 spans 13 amino acids. Germline lookup yields CDR1 GTSNPN and CDR2 SVGIG (reference sequence). CDR3 region: CACLGTGIAEAFF. CDR3 sequence (DNA): TGTGCCTGCCTCGGCACAGGGATTGCTGAAGCTTTCTTT.

The chain's CDR3 is CASSTGLAGSYEQYF. CDR3 coding DNA: TGTGCCAGCAGTACGGGACTAGCGGGCTCCTACGAGCAGTACTTC. The rearrangement links TRBV28 to TRBJ2-7, with TRBD2 identical over 12 bases. V lost 5 bases to trimming and J lost 0 bases; unmatched junction nucleotides: 2. Looked up from germline, CDR1 is MDHEN and CDR2 is SYDVKM. This CDR3 region has 15 residues.

The V gene is TRBV19, the J gene TRBJ1-2; possible D gene TRBD1, 5 bases. The CDR3 loop spans 14 amino acids. From germline, CDR1 is LNHDA and CDR2 SQIVND (reference sequence). V lost 2 bases to trimming and J lost 3 bases, with 10 bases between them. The chain's CDR3 is CASSIWDGDYGYTF. CDR3 nucleotide sequence: TGTGCCAGTAGTATATGGGACGGGGACTATGGCTACACCTTC.

The rearrangement uses TRBV2 and TRBJ2-7; 9 bases align to TRBD1. Trimming at V came to 7 bases and at J to 7 bases, leaving 8 bases not matched to a gene. Germline-derived CDR1 and CDR2 are SNHLY and FYNNEI. The CDR3 is made up of 13 amino acids. CDR3 DNA sequence: TGTGCCAGCATAATCGGACAGGGGCGGGAGCAGTACTTC. Encoded protein: CASIIGQGREQYF.

The chain links TRBV7-2 to TRBJ2-7; TRBD2 matches 11 bases. V shed 5 bases and J 3 bases; nucleotides not matched to a gene: 0. The CDR3 is 13 amino acids. Germline CDR1 reads SGHTA; CDR2 reads FQGNSA. DNA for the CDR3: TGTGCCAGCAGCGGACTAGCGGGCTACGAGCAGTACTTC. This translates into CASSGLAGYEQYF. Full variable domain (rest looked up from reference TRBV7-2 and TRBJ2-7): GAGVSQSPSNKVTEKGKDVELRCDPISGHTALYWYRQSLGQGLEFLIYFQGNSAPDKSGLPSDRFSAERTGGSVSTLTIQRTQQEDSAVYLCASSGLAGYEQYFGPGTRLTVT.

The V call is TRBV6-4, the J call TRBJ2-2; D call uncertain. V was clipped by 0 bases and J by 3 bases, with 8 bases between them. Germline V gives CDR1 MRHNA, CDR2 SNTAGT. The CDR3 sequence is 15 residues long. The CDR3 sequence: CASSDSDTYTGELFF. DNA for the CDR3: TGTGCCAGCAGTGACTCTGACACTTACACCGGGGAGCTGTTTTTT.

The J gene is TRBJ1-1, the V gene TRBV10-1; 9 bases match TRBD1. This CDR3 is 14 amino acids long. CDR1 WNHNN and CDR2 SYGVQD come from the germline V gene (reference sequence). V trimming: 6 bases; J trimming: 6 bases; junction bases outside the gene matches: 8. CDR3 DNA: TGCGCCAGCAGCAATACAGGGGGCTTCGCTGAAGCTTTCTTT. Its translation: CASSNTGGFAEAFF.

The V gene is TRBV5-1, the J gene TRBJ1-4; 12 bases are a match to TRBD1. The CDR3 loop spans 15 amino acids. Germline V gene data show CDR1 as SGHRS and CDR2 as YFSETQ. J lost 8 bases, V lost 0 bases, and 2 bases had no gene match. The CDR3 sequence: CASSLVGTGGEKLFF. CDR3 DNA: TGCGCCAGCAGCTTGGTAGGGACAGGGGGCGAAAAACTGTTTTTT.

This chain joins TRBV7-8 and TRBJ1-4; maybe TRBD1 (5 bases). V was shortened by 1 base and J by 4 bases, with 13 bases between the two germline ends. This CDR3 contains 16 residues. Germline CDR1 SGHVS, CDR2 FQNEAQ. Here the CDR3 reads CASSLGWGRNNEKLFF. The CDR3 DNA sequence: TGTGCCAGCAGCTTAGGGTGGGGCAGGAATAATGAAAAACTGTTTTTT.

The chain has TRBV10-3 and TRBJ1-2; D is ambiguous. Trimming cost V 4 bases and J 5 bases, with 8 bases left between them. CDR1 ENHRY and CDR2 SYGVKD come from the germline V gene. The CDR3 length is 12 residues. CDR3: CAISGPKYGYTF. In DNA form, the CDR3 reads TGTGCCATCAGTGGACCGAAATATGGCTACACCTTC.

The genes are TRBV10-3 and TRBJ2-7; 8 positions match TRBD1. The CDR3 spans 15 residues. Per the germline V gene, CDR1 is ENHRY and CDR2 is SYGVKD. V shed 3 bases and J 3 bases; nucleotides not matched to a gene: 7. The CDR3 sequence: CAISEVRQGNYEQYF. CDR3 in DNA: TGTGCCATCAGTGAAGTCCGACAGGGGAACTACGAGCAGTACTTC.